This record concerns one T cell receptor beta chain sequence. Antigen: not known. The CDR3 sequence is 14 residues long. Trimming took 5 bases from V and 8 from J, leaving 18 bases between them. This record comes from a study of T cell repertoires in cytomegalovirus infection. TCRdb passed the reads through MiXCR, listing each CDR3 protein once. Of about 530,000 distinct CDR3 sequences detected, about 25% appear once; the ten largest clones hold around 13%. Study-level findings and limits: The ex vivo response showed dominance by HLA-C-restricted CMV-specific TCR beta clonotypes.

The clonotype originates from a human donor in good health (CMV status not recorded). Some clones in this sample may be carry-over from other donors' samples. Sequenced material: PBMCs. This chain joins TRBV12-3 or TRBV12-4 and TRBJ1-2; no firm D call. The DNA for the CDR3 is TGTGCCAGCAGTCCGACGTCTTCGACATACGGCTACACCTTC. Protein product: CASSPTSSTYGYTF.